The sequence of this T cell receptor (beta chain) was determined in a study of cytomegalovirus exposure and HLA in healthy donors. Study observations and caveats: In a later analysis, TCR beta V- and J-gene trimming showed a link to a missense DCLRE1C variant. Among CMV-associated TCR beta chains, most appeared HLA-restricted in a later analysis. The majority of TCR sequences were rare, yet some public TCRs appeared in many donors.

Use of 60 Vbeta and 13 Jbeta primers characterized the PCR. Method: immunoSEQ multiplex PCR; TCRdb's copy keeps in-frame clones and lacks some. The sample lists roughly 200,000 clones; approximately 90% were seen once. Remarks on this clone: The target antigen is unknown.

Sequencing input: PBMCs. The sequence derives from a woman in her late teens or twenties in good health and CMV-seronegative.

CDR3 sequence reads: CASSERGRGTDTQYF. The CDR3 coding sequence is TGTGCCAGCAGCGAACGCGGAAGAGGGACAGATACGCAGTATTTT. The chain links TRBV5-4 to TRBJ2-3, with D perhaps matching TRBD2 (5 bases). Trimming took 4 bases from V and 3 from J, leaving 15 bases between them. The CDR3 consists of 15 residues. The germline V gene encodes CDR1 SGHNT and CDR2 YYREEE (reference sequence).